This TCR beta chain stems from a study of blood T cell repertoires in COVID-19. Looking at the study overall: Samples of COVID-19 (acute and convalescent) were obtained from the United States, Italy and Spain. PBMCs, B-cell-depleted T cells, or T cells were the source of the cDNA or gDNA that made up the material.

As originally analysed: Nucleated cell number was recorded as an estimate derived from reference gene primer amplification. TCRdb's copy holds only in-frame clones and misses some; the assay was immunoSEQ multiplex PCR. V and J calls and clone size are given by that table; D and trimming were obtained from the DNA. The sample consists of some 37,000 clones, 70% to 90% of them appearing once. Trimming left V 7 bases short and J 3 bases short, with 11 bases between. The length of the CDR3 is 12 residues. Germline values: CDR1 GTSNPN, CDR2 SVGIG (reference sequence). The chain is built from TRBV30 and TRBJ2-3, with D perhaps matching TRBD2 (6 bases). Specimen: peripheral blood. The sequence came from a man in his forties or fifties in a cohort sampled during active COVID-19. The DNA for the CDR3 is TGTGCCTCTTATGGGAGGACAGATACGCAGTATTTT. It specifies CASYGRTDTQYF.